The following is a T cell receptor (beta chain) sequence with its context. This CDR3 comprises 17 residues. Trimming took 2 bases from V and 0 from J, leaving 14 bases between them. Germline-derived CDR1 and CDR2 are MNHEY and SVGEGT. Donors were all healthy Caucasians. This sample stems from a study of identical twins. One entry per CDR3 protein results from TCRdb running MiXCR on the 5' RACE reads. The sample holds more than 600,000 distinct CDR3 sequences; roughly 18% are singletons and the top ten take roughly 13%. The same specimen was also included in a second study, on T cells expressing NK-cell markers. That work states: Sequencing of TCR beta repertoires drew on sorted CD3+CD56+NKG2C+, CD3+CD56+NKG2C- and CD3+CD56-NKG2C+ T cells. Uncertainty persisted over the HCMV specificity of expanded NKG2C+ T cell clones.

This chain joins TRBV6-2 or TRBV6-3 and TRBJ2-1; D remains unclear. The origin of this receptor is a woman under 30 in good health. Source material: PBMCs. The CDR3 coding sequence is TGTGCCAGCAGTTACCTGGGCACCTCTGACTCCTACAATGAGCAGTTCTTC. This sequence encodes CASSYLGTSDSYNEQFF.